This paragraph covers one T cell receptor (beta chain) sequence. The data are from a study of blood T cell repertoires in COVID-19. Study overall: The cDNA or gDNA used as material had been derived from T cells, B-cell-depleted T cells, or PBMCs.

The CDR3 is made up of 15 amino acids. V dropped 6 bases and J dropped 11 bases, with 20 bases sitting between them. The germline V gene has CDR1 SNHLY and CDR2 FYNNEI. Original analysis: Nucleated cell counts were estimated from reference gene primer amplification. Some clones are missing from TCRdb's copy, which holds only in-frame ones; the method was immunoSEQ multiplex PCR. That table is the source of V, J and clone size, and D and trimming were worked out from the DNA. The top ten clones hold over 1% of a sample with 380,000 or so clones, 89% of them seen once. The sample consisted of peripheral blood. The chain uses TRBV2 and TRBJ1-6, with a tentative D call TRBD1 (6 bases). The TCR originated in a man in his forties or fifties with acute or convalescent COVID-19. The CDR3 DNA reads TGTGCCAGCAGGGACAGCGGAAACTCTAGGGCACCCCTCCACTTT. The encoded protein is CASRDSGNSRAPLHF.